The T cell receptor (beta chain) described here comes from a study of esophageal squamous cell carcinoma under preoperative chemotherapy. Study details: Both tumor-infiltrating lymphocytes and peripheral blood T cells had their TCR repertoires profiled. Broader study findings: Abundant clones tended to shrink rather than expand after paclitaxel-nedaplatin. After treatment, tumor-infiltrating lymphocytes seemed to come partly from incoming peripheral T cells, not only local changes.

TCRdb used MiXCR to reprocess the PCR reads, holding one entry per CDR3 protein. The sample has around 19,000 distinct CDR3 sequences, around 42% seen once; the top ten hold 25% to 30%. A remark on this clonotype: The antigen remains undetermined.

The CDR3 has 13 amino acids. Per germline, CDR1 MNHEY and CDR2 SVGAGI. Time point meaning: after preoperative PTX-NDP chemotherapy. Before surgery, patients were given preoperative paclitaxel-nedaplatin chemotherapy. This receptor was obtained from a human donor with esophageal squamous cell carcinoma. The donor label of this sample is uncertain. The rearrangement uses TRBV6-5 and TRBJ2-4; no clear D. With the DNA end fitting TRBJ2-7 better, the J assignment may be wrong. Sample collection occurred from a patient given preoperative chemotherapy. The chain's CDR3 is CASSYSERHEQYF. The CDR3 DNA is TGTGCCAGCAGTTACTCGGAACGCCACGAGCAGTACTTC.